The next 23 T cell receptor beta chains were all read from a single sample in a study of blood T cells in healthy people across ages. A J-beta primer mix and a sample-barcoded 5' primer were used in a second PCR of about 7 to 12 cycles. Via MiXCR, TCRdb re-called the 5' RACE reads, giving one row per CDR3 protein. Of approximately 350,000 distinct CDR3 sequences detected, 45% to 60% appear once; the ten largest clones hold 51%. Sequenced material: blood. All receptors come from a man aged 60 to 75 in good health.

The CDR3 sequence is CSAKQVTKANEQYF. DNA for the CDR3: TGCAGTGCAAAACAGGTGACTAAGGCCAATGAGCAGTACTTC. J is TRBJ2-7 and V is TRBV20-1, with D perhaps given as TRBD1 or TRBD2 (5 bases each). Trimming left V 6 bases short and J 7 bases short, with 22 bases between. This CDR3 comprises 14 residues. CDR1 and CDR2 (germline): DFQATT, SNEGSKA (reference sequence).

The J gene is TRBJ2-3, the V gene TRBV5-1; D gene uncertain. Germline V gene lookup returns CDR1 SGHRS and CDR2 YFSETQ. This CDR3 region has 14 residues. The V end lost 4 bases, the J end lost 2 bases, and 11 bases lay between the germline ends. DNA for the CDR3: TGCGCCAGCAGCCTCCAGGTTCCCACAGATACGCAGTATTTT. Translation: CASSLQVPTDTQYF.

The rearrangement links TRBV7-2 to TRBJ2-5; tentative D call: TRBD2 (7 bases). Germline CDR1 SGHTA, CDR2 FQGNSA. V was shortened by 0 bases and J by 6 bases, with 11 bases between the two germline ends. The CDR3 extends over 14 amino acids. The CDR3 DNA reads as TGTGCCAGCAGCTTAGCGGGGGGGCTGAAGACCCAGTACTTC. It specifies CASSLAGGLKTQYF.

This clonotype appeared once. This chain joins TRBV27 and TRBJ2-3; D is undetermined. Looked up from germline, CDR1 is MNHEY and CDR2 is SMNVEV (reference sequence). V lost 5 bases, J lost 1 base, and 10 bases lay in between. This CDR3 contains 14 residues. The CDR3 reads CASSLVAGTDTQYF. CDR3 DNA sequence: TGTGCCAGCAGTCTTGTCGCCGGCACAGATACGCAGTATTTT.

The V gene is TRBV7-2, the J gene TRBJ2-5, with 8 positions matching TRBD2. CDR1 SGHTA and CDR2 FQGNSA come from the germline V gene. Trimming removed 2 bases from V and 11 bases from J; junction bases left unmatched: 13. The CDR3 is made up of 15 amino acids. The CDR3 here is CASSLSGGSSDPQYF. The CDR3 DNA reads as TGTGCCAGCAGCTTATCGGGAGGGTCTAGTGACCCGCAGTACTTC.

The gene calls are TRBV11-1 and TRBJ2-1; no firm D call. Germline CDR1 and CDR2: SGHAT and FQDESV (reference sequence). This CDR3 has 16 residues. V lost 4 bases and J 7 bases, leaving 20 bases between the germline ends. The CDR3 nucleotides read TGTGCCAGCAGCTCTCGGGCGGTACTACCTACAAATGAGCAGTTCTTC. Its translation: CASSSRAVLPTNEQFF.

The rearrangement links TRBV24-1 to TRBJ2-3; D possibly corresponds to TRBD2 (5 bases). Per the germline V gene, CDR1 is KGHDR and CDR2 is SFDVKD. V dropped 7 bases and J dropped 5 bases, with 9 bases sitting between them. This CDR3 region has 12 residues. CDR3 sequence (DNA): TGTGCCACCAGCTCACTAGGAGATACGCAGTATTTT. Its translation is CATSSLGDTQYF.

The chain combines TRBV12-3 or TRBV12-4 with TRBJ1-1; no definite D call. V dropped 8 bases and J dropped 1 base, with 11 bases sitting between them. The length of the CDR3 is 13 residues. CDR3 protein: CASGNSGNTEAFF. DNA of the CDR3: TGTGCCAGCGGTAACAGCGGGAACACTGAAGCTTTCTTT.

J is TRBJ2-7 and V is TRBV10-3; D gene uncertain. From germline, CDR1 is ENHRY and CDR2 SYGVKD. Deletions cut 1 base from V and 3 bases from J, with 1 base between. The CDR3 runs 11 residues. This chain's CDR3 is CAISEFYEQYF. The CDR3 DNA is TGTGCCATCAGTGAGTTCTACGAGCAGTACTTC.

This chain joins TRBV6-2 or TRBV6-3 and TRBJ1-1; 7 positions agree with TRBD1. Germline V CDR1 and CDR2: MNHEY, SVGEGT. The CDR3 has 14 amino acids. V was pared by 4 bases and J by 2 bases, with 4 bases of the junction left unmatched. The CDR3 loop reads CASSFRQGNTEAFF. DNA of the CDR3: TGTGCCAGCAGTTTCCGACAGGGCAACACTGAAGCTTTCTTT.

Notes on this clonotype: One end of the junction fails to match germline, which may point to a read error. This rearrangement joins TRBV7-7 to TRBJ2-5; D ambiguous. This CDR3 is built from 14 residues. Germline CDR1 reads SSHAT; CDR2 reads FNYEAQ (reference sequence). The CDR3 sequence: CASSREIGGETQYF. The CDR3 nucleotides are TGTGCTAGCAGCCGCGAGATAGGCGGAGAGACCCAGTACTTC.

V is TRBV5-1 and J is TRBJ2-3, with TRBD2 matching 13 bases. The CDR3 covers 17 residues. With V trimmed by 4 bases and J by 0 bases, 5 bases remained unmatched. The germline V gene has CDR1 SGHRS and CDR2 YFSETQ. As DNA, the CDR3 is TGCGCCAGCAGCCAGGGACTAGCGGGACCGAGCACAGATACGCAGTATTTT. As protein: CASSQGLAGPSTDTQYF.

The chain employs TRBV6-5 and TRBJ1-2; D not resolved. CDR3 length: 14 residues. Germline V gives CDR1 MNHEY, CDR2 SVGAGI. The ends were cut back, 4 bases at V and 8 bases at J, with 17 bases in the middle. The CDR3 reads CASSSSGAPRGYTF. The DNA of the CDR3 is TGTGCCAGCAGTTCCTCTGGCGCCCCCCGAGGCTACACCTTC.

The chain carries TRBV18 and TRBJ1-6; TRBD1 aligns across 9 bases. V dropped 6 bases and J dropped 4; count of bases not matched to a gene: 4. The CDR3 covers 15 residues. Germline loops: CDR1 KGHSH, CDR2 LQKENI. Here the CDR3 reads CASSQTGGYNSPLHF. The CDR3, as DNA: TGTGCCAGCTCCCAGACAGGGGGTTATAATTCACCCCTCCACTTT.

This clonotype has just a few counts. CDR3 bases: TGTGCCAGCAGGTCTCAGGGGCTTTCCTACAATGAGCAGTACTTC. Encoded protein: CASRSQGLSYNEQYF. V and J are TRBV11-1 and TRBJ2-1, with D perhaps matching TRBD1 (6 bases). The J call may be faulty, since TRBJ2-7 better matches the DNA end. Germline V gives CDR1 SGHAT, CDR2 FQDESV (reference sequence). This CDR3 region has 15 residues.

This clonotype was found a few times. The chain recombines TRBV28 with TRBJ2-3, with D unclear. The CDR3 loop spans 15 amino acids. Trimming pared 3 bases from V and 2 bases from J, leaving 12 bases between. Germline assignment: CDR1 MDHEN and CDR2 SYDVKM. CDR3 in DNA: TGTGCCAGCAGTTTTTGGGCCAAGACCACAGATACGCAGTATTTT. Translation: CASSFWAKTTDTQYF.

V gene TRBV18 combines with J gene TRBJ2-2, with 13 positions matching TRBD2. This CDR3 spans 18 amino acids. Germline-derived CDR1 and CDR2 are KGHSH and LQKENI. Losses at the gene ends were 1 base for V and 2 bases for J; bases not matched to a gene: 4. The chain's CDR3 is CASSPRTSGGPNTGELFF. The CDR3 DNA follows: TGTGCCAGCTCACCACGGACTAGCGGGGGTCCTAACACCGGGGAGCTGTTTTTT. Drawing the rest from reference TRBV18 and TRBJ2-2, the complete variable domain is NAGVMQNPRHLVRRRGQEARLRCSPMKGHSHVYWYRQLPEEGLKFMVYLQKENIIDESGMPKERFSAEFPKEGPSILRIQQVVRGDSAAYFCASSPRTSGGPNTGELFFGEGSRLTVL.

This clonotype was observed a handful of times. CDR3 bases: TGTGCCAGCAGTTCCCGGGACAGGGGGCTAAATACGCAGTATTTT. Translation gives CASSSRDRGLNTQYF. This chain connects TRBV12-3 or TRBV12-4 to TRBJ2-3; 12 nucleotides agree with TRBD1. The V segment lost 4 bases and the J segment 7 bases; nucleotides outside the gene matches: 6. The CDR3 spans 15 residues.

The DNA of the CDR3 is TGTGCCAGCAGTTTAGGGGACCCAGTTGGGGAGACCCAGTACTTC. Translation gives CASSLGDPVGETQYF. The rearrangement uses TRBV12-3 or TRBV12-4 and TRBJ2-5; possibly TRBD1 or TRBD2 for D (5 bases each). The V and J ends lost 1 base and 5 bases respectively, with 14 bases between them. The CDR3 totals 15 residues.

This clonotype was observed a handful of times. This chain uses TRBV7-2 with TRBJ1-2, with a weak D call TRBD1 (5 bases). Per the germline V gene, CDR1 is SGHTA and CDR2 is FQGNSA. V shed 5 bases and J shed 8 bases, with 18 bases lying between them. CDR3 length: 14 residues. CDR3: CASSQGQGFLGYTF. For the CDR3, the DNA is TGTGCCAGCAGCCAAGGGCAGGGATTTTTGGGCTACACCTTC.

The chain carries TRBV7-2 and TRBJ2-5, with D perhaps being TRBD1 or TRBD2 (5 bases each). The germline gives CDR1 SGHTA, CDR2 FQGNSA. Trimming removed 3 bases from V and 1 base from J, with 9 bases in between. The CDR3 contains 14 residues. CDR3 sequence (DNA): TGTGCCAGCAGCTTTGCCGGGACCCAAGAGACCCAGTACTTC. It translates to CASSFAGTQETQYF.

The V and J genes are TRBV19 and TRBJ2-7; D not resolved. CDR3 length equals 13 residues. Trimming left V 5 bases short and J 5 bases short, with 13 bases between. Germline V gives CDR1 LNHDA, CDR2 SQIVND (reference sequence). The CDR3 region has the DNA TGTGCCAGTAGTCCGGGCCTGCGCCACGAGCAGTACTTC. It yields the protein CASSPGLRHEQYF.

In the case of this clonotype: Germline is not matched at one junction end, which may reflect a read error. The chain joins TRBV7-2 to TRBJ1-2; unclear D gene. CDR1 and CDR2 from the germline V gene are SGHTA and FQGNSA. This CDR3 spans 14 amino acids. The DNA for the CDR3 is TGTGCCCGCAGCTTAGGATCTCCCTTGGGTGGCTACACCTTC. This codes for CARSLGSPLGGYTF.